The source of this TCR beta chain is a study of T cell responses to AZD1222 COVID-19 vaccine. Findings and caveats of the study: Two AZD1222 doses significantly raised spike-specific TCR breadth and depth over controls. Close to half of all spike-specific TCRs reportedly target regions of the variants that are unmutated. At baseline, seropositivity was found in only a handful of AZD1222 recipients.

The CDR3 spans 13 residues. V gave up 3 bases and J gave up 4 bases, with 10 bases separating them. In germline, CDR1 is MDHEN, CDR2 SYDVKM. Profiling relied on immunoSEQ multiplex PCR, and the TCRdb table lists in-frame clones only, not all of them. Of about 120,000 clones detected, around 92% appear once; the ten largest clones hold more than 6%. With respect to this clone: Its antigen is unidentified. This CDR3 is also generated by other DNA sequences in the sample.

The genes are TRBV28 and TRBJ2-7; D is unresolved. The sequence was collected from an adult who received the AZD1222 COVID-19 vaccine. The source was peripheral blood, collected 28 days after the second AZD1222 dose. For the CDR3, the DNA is TGTGCCAGCAGTTTCTCGGGCCCATACGAGCAGTACTTC. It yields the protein CASSFSGPYEQYF.